Following are 23 T cell receptor beta chains from one sample sequenced in a study of siplizumab effects on memory and regulatory T cells. Method: immunoSEQ multiplex PCR; TCRdb's copy keeps in-frame clones and lacks some. The data show some 7,000 clones, 65% to 70% seen once. The specimen sequenced was effector memory CD8+ T cells sorted from blood. Sample subset: unstimulated CD8+ effector memory T cells. These TCRs come from a human donor in good health.

V and J are TRBV6-6 and TRBJ1-2; 9 nucleotides align to TRBD1. CDR3 size: 16 residues. V lost 6 bases to trimming and J lost 2 bases; unmatched junction nucleotides: 10. Germline CDR1 is MNHNY and CDR2 is SVGAGI (reference sequence). Here the CDR3 DNA reads TGTGCCAGCAGACCGGGACAGGGCACCGGGAACTATGGCTACACCTTC. It yields the protein CASRPGQGTGNYGYTF.

The chain joins TRBV13 to TRBJ2-5; tentative D call: TRBD1 (6 bases). Germline CDR1 and CDR2: PRHDT and FYEKMQ (reference sequence). V lost 5 bases and J lost 1, with 11 bases in between. The CDR3 has 14 residues. Written as DNA, the CDR3 is TGTGCCAGCAGCACTTGGGACACCCAAGAGACCCAGTACTTC. Its protein product is CASSTWDTQETQYF.

This sequence joins TRBV10-3 and TRBJ2-2; 8 positions agree with TRBD2. Trimming cost V 8 bases and J 5 bases; bases outside gene matches: 10. The germline CDR1 and CDR2 sequences are ENHRY and SYGVKD. The CDR3 totals 15 residues. The CDR3 reads CAIRPGRGWTGELFF. DNA of the CDR3: TGTGCCATCCGTCCCGGGAGGGGGTGGACCGGGGAGCTGTTTTTT.

The rearrangement uses TRBV6-4 and TRBJ2-3, with 9 bases aligning to TRBD1. The germline CDR1 and CDR2 sequences are MRHNA and SNTAGT. The V segment lost 6 bases and the J segment 2 bases; nucleotides outside the gene matches: 6. The CDR3 is made up of 15 amino acids. The CDR3 region has the DNA TGTGCCAGCAGCCCGGGACAGGGACCCACAGATACGCAGTATTTT. The encoded protein is CASSPGQGPTDTQYF.

V and J are TRBV6-6 and TRBJ2-1, with D maybe TRBD1 (5 bases). Trimming took 8 bases from V and 0 from J, leaving 8 bases between them. Germline-derived CDR1 and CDR2 are MNHNY and SVGAGI (reference sequence). The CDR3 is made up of 13 amino acids. The CDR3 bases are TGTGCCAGCGGGGCTAGCTCCTACAATGAGCAGTTCTTC. Translated: CASGASSYNEQFF.

The count of this clone is one. The V and J genes are TRBV30 and TRBJ2-7; no clear D. From germline, CDR1 is GTSNPN and CDR2 SVGIG (reference sequence). Trimming removed 0 bases from V and 4 bases from J, with 4 bases in between. The CDR3 has 11 residues. The CDR3 coding sequence is TGTGCCTGGAGTGTCGGGTACGAGCAGTACTTC. It is translated as CAWSVGYEQYF. Variable domain in full (rest from reference TRBV30 and TRBJ2-7): SQTIHQWPATLVQPVGSPLSLECTVEGTSNPNLYWYRQAAGRGLQLLFYSVGIGQISSEVPQNLSASRPQDRQFILSSKKLLLSDSGFYLCAWSVGYEQYFGPGTRLTVT.

This chain joins TRBV11-1 and TRBJ1-1, with no clear D. From germline, CDR1 is SGHAT and CDR2 FQDESV (reference sequence). This CDR3 is built from 13 residues. The V end was cut by 5 bases, the J end by 4 bases, with 11 bases between. The CDR3 loop reads CASSPDTGTEAFF. CDR3 DNA sequence: TGTGCCAGCAGCCCCGACACGGGCACTGAAGCTTTCTTT.

This clone has just a few counts. The rearrangement links TRBV19 to TRBJ2-2; 7 bases match TRBD2. This CDR3 is 15 amino acids long. Germline-derived CDR1 and CDR2 are LNHDA and SQIVND (reference sequence). The V segment lost 5 bases and the J segment 5 bases; nucleotides outside the gene matches: 8. For the CDR3, the DNA is TGTGCCAGTAGTCCCCGCGGGGGTTGGACCGGGGAGCTGTTTTTT. This translates into CASSPRGGWTGELFF.

The chain employs TRBV13 and TRBJ2-7; the match to TRBD2 covers 12 bases. CDR3 length: 15 amino acids. After removal of 5 bases from V and 5 bases from J, the junction contained 7 bases not matched to a gene. CDR1 PRHDT and CDR2 FYEKMQ come from the germline V gene (reference sequence). The CDR3 DNA is TGTGCCAGCAGCGGCGGACTAGCGGGACACGACGAGCAGTACTTC. The encoded protein is CASSGGLAGHDEQYF.

The chain links TRBV9 to TRBJ2-3; the D is unclear. The ends were cut back, 4 bases at V and 2 bases at J, with 8 bases in the middle. Germline V gene data show CDR1 as SGDLS and CDR2 as YYNGEE. The CDR3 has 13 residues. The CDR3 region has the DNA TGTGCCAGCAGCCCCCGCAACACAGATACGCAGTATTTT. This gives the protein CASSPRNTDTQYF. Filled out from reference TRBV9 and TRBJ2-3, the complete variable domain reads DSGVTQTPKHLITATGQRVTLRCSPRSGDLSVYWYQQSLDQGLQFLIQYYNGEERAKGNILERFSAQQFPDLHSELNLSSLELGDSALYFCASSPRNTDTQYFGPGTRLTVL.

About this clone itself: This specimen includes other DNA sequences encoding the same CDR3. V usage is TRBV14 and J usage is TRBJ2-1, with TRBD2 as a possible D gene (5 bases). The CDR3 extends over 15 amino acids. V was cut by 0 bases and J by 0 bases, with 6 bases left in between. Germline V gene data show CDR1 as SGHDN and CDR2 as FVKESK. The CDR3 loop reads CASSQDSGSYNEQFF. In nucleotides, the CDR3 is TGTGCCAGCAGCCAAGACAGCGGCTCCTACAATGAGCAGTTCTTC.

The chain carries TRBV11-3 and TRBJ2-7; 8 nucleotides match TRBD2. With 5 bases clipped from V and 3 bases from J, the junction kept 9 bases outside the gene matches. The CDR3 has 15 residues. The V gene's germline CDR1 is SGHNT and CDR2 YENEEA. The CDR3 sequence: CASSPRLAINYEQYF. DNA for the CDR3: TGTGCCAGCAGCCCACGACTAGCGATTAACTACGAGCAGTACTTC.

V gene TRBV4-2 combines with J gene TRBJ1-2; 7 bases map to TRBD1. The CDR3 consists of 18 residues. Germline V gene data show CDR1 as LGHNA and CDR2 as YNFKEQ. The junction had 18 bases not matched to a gene; V was cut back by 1 base and J by 7 bases. CDR3 nucleotide sequence: TGTGCCAGCAGCCAAGTTCTTGATATAACGACAGGGCTCTCTGGCTACACCTTC. Its translation: CASSQVLDITTGLSGYTF.

This chain connects TRBV27 to TRBJ2-2, with 7 nucleotides matching TRBD2. The CDR3 length is 15 residues. J lost 5 bases, V lost 0 bases, and 3 bases had no gene match. Looked up from germline, CDR1 is MNHEY and CDR2 is SMNVEV (reference sequence). As DNA, the CDR3 is TGTGCCAGCAGTTTATCGGGACTACAGACCGGGGAGCTGTTTTTT. It is translated as CASSLSGLQTGELFF.

The rearrangement joins TRBV4-1 to TRBJ2-1; TRBD2 is a possible D gene (6 bases). From germline, CDR1 is MGHRA and CDR2 YSYEKL. The CDR3 contains 14 residues. V dropped 1 base and J dropped 7 bases, with 11 bases sitting between them. CDR3 amino acids: CASSQGLEPNEQFF. CDR3 sequence (DNA): TGCGCCAGCAGCCAAGGACTAGAGCCGAATGAGCAGTTCTTC.

The gene calls are TRBV4-3 and TRBJ2-6, with D possibly TRBD1 on 6 matching bases. The V and J ends lost 0 bases and 1 base respectively, with 16 bases between them. The CDR3 sequence is 19 residues long. CDR1 LGHNA and CDR2 YSLEER come from the germline V gene. The CDR3 DNA reads as TGCGCCAGCAGCCAAGAGTGGTCCGGCAGGGGTTCTGGGGCCAACGTCCTGACTTTC. It translates to CASSQEWSGRGSGANVLTF.

The chain employs TRBV10-3 and TRBJ2-2; a weak D match, TRBD2 (6 bases). The CDR3 spans 17 residues. Per germline, CDR1 ENHRY and CDR2 SYGVKD. Trimming took 6 bases from V and 6 from J, leaving 23 bases between them. The CDR3 is CAISADQVKTSPGELFF. DNA for the CDR3: TGTGCCATCAGCGCAGACCAAGTAAAGACTAGTCCCGGGGAGCTGTTTTTT.

This clone was observed a handful of times. The V gene is TRBV19, the J gene TRBJ2-3; 7 nucleotides agree with TRBD2. J gave up 5 bases and V 3 bases, and 11 bases lay outside the gene matches. This CDR3 has 16 residues. Germline V gives CDR1 LNHDA, CDR2 SQIVND (reference sequence). The CDR3 coding sequence is TGTGCCAGTAGTATGTACGCGGCGGGAGTGGAAGATACGCAGTATTTT. This sequence encodes CASSMYAAGVEDTQYF.

The chain couples TRBV5-3 to TRBJ2-1; tentative D call: TRBD2 (5 bases). TRBV5-3 is an ORF for which the function is uncertain. V lost 6 bases and J 4 bases, leaving 11 bases between the germline ends. The CDR3 extends over 13 amino acids. The CDR3 spells CARTRGLYNEQFF. In DNA form, the CDR3 reads TGTGCCAGAACCCGAGGACTTTACAATGAGCAGTTCTTC.

CDR3 sequence: CASSLSGTGANVLTF. The CDR3 DNA follows: TGTGCCAGTAGTCTATCTGGGACTGGGGCCAACGTCCTGACTTTC. This chain links TRBV19 with TRBJ2-6, with D hard to call. Per germline, CDR1 LNHDA and CDR2 SQIVND (reference sequence). V was clipped by 5 bases and J by 2 bases, with 10 bases between them. CDR3 length: 15 amino acids.

This chain connects TRBV20-1 to TRBJ2-1; TRBD2 matches at 8 bases. V gave up 7 bases and J gave up 7 bases; unmatched junction bases: 3. Germline loops: CDR1 DFQATT, CDR2 SNEGSKA (reference sequence). The CDR3 has 11 amino acids. The CDR3 coding sequence is TGCAGTGGACCTAGCGGGAATGAGCAGTTCTTC. This translates into CSGPSGNEQFF.

The CDR3 loop reads CASSERENTEAFF. CDR3 coding DNA: TGTGCCAGCAGTGAAAGGGAGAACACTGAAGCTTTCTTT. The chain is built from TRBV6-1 and TRBJ1-1; no reliable D call. CDR3 length: 13 amino acids. The V end lost 2 bases, the J end lost 1 base, and 5 bases lay between the germline ends. From germline, CDR1 is MNHNS and CDR2 SASEGT.

The chain carries TRBV19 and TRBJ1-1; D is undetermined. The length of the CDR3 is 15 residues. V gave up 1 base and J gave up 1 base, with 10 bases separating them. Germline-derived CDR1 and CDR2 are LNHDA and SQIVND (reference sequence). The CDR3 DNA is TGTGCCAGTAGTATAGGGAGCAGGACGAACACTGAAGCTTTCTTT. It specifies CASSIGSRTNTEAFF.